The entry below gives a single T cell receptor beta chain sequence along with its context. Sequencing used immunoSEQ multiplex PCR; TCRdb keeps in-frame clones, though not all of them. The sample contains around 50,000 clones, about 81% of which appear only once. CDR1 is KGHSH, CDR2 LQKENI, per germline. The CDR3 sequence is 15 residues long. Trimming left V 3 bases short and J 0 bases short, with 11 bases between. This sample is part of a study of blood T cell repertoires in COVID-19. At the level of the study: Samples of COVID-19 (acute and convalescent) were obtained from the United States, Italy and Spain.

Sequencing was done on a sample of peripheral blood. This TCR was sampled from a woman aged 55-75 years with acute or convalescent COVID-19. The gene calls are TRBV18 and TRBJ1-1; D is possibly TRBD1 (6 bases). This CDR3 reads CASSPQGNMNTEAFF. The DNA for the CDR3 is TGTGCCAGCTCACCGCAGGGGAACATGAACACTGAAGCTTTCTTT.